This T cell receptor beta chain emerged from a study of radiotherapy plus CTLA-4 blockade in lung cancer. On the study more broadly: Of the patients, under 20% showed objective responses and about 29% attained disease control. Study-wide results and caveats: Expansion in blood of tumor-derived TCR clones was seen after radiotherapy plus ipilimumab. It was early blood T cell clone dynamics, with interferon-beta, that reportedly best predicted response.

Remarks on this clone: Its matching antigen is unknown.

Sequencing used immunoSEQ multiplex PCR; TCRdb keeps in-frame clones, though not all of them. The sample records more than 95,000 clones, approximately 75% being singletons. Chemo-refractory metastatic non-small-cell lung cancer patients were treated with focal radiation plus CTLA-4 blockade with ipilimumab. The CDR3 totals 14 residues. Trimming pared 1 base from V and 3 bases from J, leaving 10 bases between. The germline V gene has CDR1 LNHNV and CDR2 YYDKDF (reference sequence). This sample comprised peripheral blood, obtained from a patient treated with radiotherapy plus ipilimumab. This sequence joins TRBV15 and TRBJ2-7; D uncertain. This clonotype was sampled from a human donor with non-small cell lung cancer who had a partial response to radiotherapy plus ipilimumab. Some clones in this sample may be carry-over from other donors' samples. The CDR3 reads CATSRGTVGYEQYF. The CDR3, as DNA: TGTGCCACCAGCAGAGGTACAGTGGGCTACGAGCAGTACTTC. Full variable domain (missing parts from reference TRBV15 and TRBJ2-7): DAMVIQNPRYQVTQFGKPVTLSCSQTLNHNVMYWYQQKSSQAPKLLFHYYDKDFNNEADTPDNFQSRRPNTSFCFLDIRSPGLGDTAMYLCATSRGTVGYEQYFGPGTRLTVT.